This TCR beta chain is from a study of technical replicates of blood from several donors. Generated by immunoSEQ multiplex PCR, the TCRdb table keeps only in-frame clones and is missing some. The table shows nearly 95,000 clones, with almost 97% occurring only once. V shed 3 bases, J shed 2 bases, and the junction held 5 bases outside the gene matches. Germline V CDR1 and CDR2: SGHNT, YYREEE (reference sequence). The CDR3 length is 15 residues. The source is a human donor in good health. The sample consisted of T cells isolated from PBMCs. The chain combines TRBV5-4 with TRBJ1-1, with 9 positions matching TRBD1. The CDR3, as DNA: TGTGCCAGCAGCTGGATACAGGGGGCCAACACTGAAGCTTTCTTT. Protein sequence: CASSWIQGANTEAFF.